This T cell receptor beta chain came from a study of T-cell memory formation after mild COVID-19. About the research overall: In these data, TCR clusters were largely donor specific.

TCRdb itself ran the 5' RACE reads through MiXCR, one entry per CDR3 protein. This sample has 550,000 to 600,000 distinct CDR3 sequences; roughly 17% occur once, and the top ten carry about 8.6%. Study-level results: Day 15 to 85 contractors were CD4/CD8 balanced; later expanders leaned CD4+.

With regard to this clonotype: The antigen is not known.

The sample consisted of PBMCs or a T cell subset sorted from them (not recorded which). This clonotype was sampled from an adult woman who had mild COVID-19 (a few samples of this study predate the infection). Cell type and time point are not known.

For the CDR3, the DNA is TGTGCCAGCAGTCGTCGGGGAGAACTGTTTTTT. This gives the protein CASSRRGELFF. This rearrangement joins TRBV25-1 to TRBJ1-4; no clear D. Trimming removed 5 bases at V and 12 bases at J, with 10 bases between. Germline CDR1 is MGHDK and CDR2 is SYGVNS. There are 11 residues in the CDR3.